This TCR beta chain is from a study of T cell responses to AZD1222 COVID-19 vaccine. Study-level information: Some second doses came at about 4 weeks and others at about 12 weeks; these were pooled. Whole-study findings and limits: The study reported that nearly half of spike-specific TCRs target unmutated variant regions. Mapped onto spike, vaccine-associated CD4 TCRs spanned it and were dominant at 160-218 and 743-854. A mostly white British donor set with more females was recruited, and clonal diversity was possibly underestimated.

V gave up 5 bases and J gave up 2 bases, with 28 bases separating them. Germline CDR1 reads MGHRA; CDR2 reads YSYEKL. The CDR3 length is 20 residues. On this clone itself: Its antigen remains unidentified.

Repertoires were generated with immunoSEQ multiplex PCR, while TCRdb's copy carries only in-frame clones and drops some. The sample contains under 200,000 clones, around 94% of which appear only once. The V and J genes are TRBV4-1 and TRBJ2-1, with D perhaps TRBD1 or TRBD2 (5 bases each). The TCR was taken from an adult in good health. The sequences come from peripheral blood, collected on day 0 of AZD1222 vaccination. The CDR3, as DNA: TGCGCCAGCAGCTTAATTTCGTACAGACCCCCGAGGGGTACCTACAATGAGCAGTTCTTC. Translating gives CASSLISYRPPRGTYNEQFF.